This T cell receptor beta chain was observed in a study of T cell repertoires in cytomegalovirus infection. Study context: Well-studied HLA-B-restricted epitopes and recently identified HLA-C-restricted epitopes of CMV were both used in the study. Study-wide findings and caveats: CMV-specific TCR beta clonotypes restricted by HLA-C were the ones dominating the ex vivo response. Based on cumulative public TCR beta family frequency, carriers of CMV plus the relevant HLA were identified.

This CDR3 region has 15 residues. V lost 4 bases and J 9 bases, leaving 19 bases between the germline ends. Germline V gene sequence: CDR1 SEHNR, CDR2 FQNEAQ (reference sequence). TCRdb reanalysed the reads using MiXCR and keeps one entry per CDR3 protein. The repertoire includes around 710,000 distinct CDR3 sequences, roughly 28% of them detected once, and roughly 13% sits in the top ten. In its sample, this clonotype was seen many times. Its antigen is still unknown. The sequences come from cultured CD8+ T cells from PBMCs, collected from culture after CMV antigen stimulation. The receptor's source is a human donor in good health (CMV status not recorded). Some clones in this sample may be carry-over from other donors' samples. The gene calls are TRBV7-9 and TRBJ2-1; D assignment may be TRBD1 or TRBD2 (6 bases each). Here the CDR3 reads CASSSTNWGAREQFF. CDR3 nucleotide sequence: TGTGCCAGCAGCTCCACTAACTGGGGGGCTCGTGAGCAGTTCTTC.